This T cell receptor beta chain was obtained from a study of T cells after posttransplantation cyclophosphamide. This CDR3 spans 15 amino acids. V was shortened by 3 bases and J by 0 bases, with 9 bases between the two germline ends. From germline, CDR1 is MRHNA and CDR2 SNTAGT. Clones were read by immunoSEQ multiplex PCR, and TCRdb kept only the in-frame ones, dropping some. The repertoire holds just over 20,000 clones, with over 95% as singletons. Cells defined as naive were viable CD3+CD4+ or CD3+CD8+ and CCR7+CD45RA+CD45RO-CD95-CD27+CD28+. The V and J genes are TRBV6-4 and TRBJ1-5; D not resolved. The sample comprised naive CD4+ T cells sorted from PBMCs. This TCR derives from a man aged 35 to 55 in good health, CMV-negative, and a related stem cell transplant donor. CDR3 coding DNA: TGTGCCAGCAGTGAATGCCAGAATAGCAATCAGCCCCAGCATTTT. Its protein product is CASSECQNSNQPQHF.